Given below is one T cell receptor (beta chain) in context. This clone was picked up one time. No cognate antigen has been identified for it. Base qualities are not at hand, and no much larger clone is one base apart. Trimming accounts for 4 bases at V and 0 bases at J, while the number of junction bases matched to no gene is 8. Via the germline V gene, CDR1 is SGDLS and CDR2 YYNGEE. From its cysteine to its phenylalanine, the CDR3 spans 18 amino acids. The kept DNA is CDR3 alone, 54 bases in frame from the first base. TCRbeta CDR3 regions were amplified from genomic DNA by means of the immunoSEQ Assay, a bias-controlled multiplex PCR. Regarding the original processing steps: Within the assay, amplification of reference gene primers was used to estimate how many nucleated cells each sample contained. To quantify the absolute abundance of each unique TCRbeta CDR3 rearrangement, sequence reads were collapsed and filtered. For each sample, productive Simpson clonality was calculated as the square root of Simpson's diversity index over productive rearrangements. In its TCRdb copy, this immuneACCESS table keeps in-frame sequences only and misses some clones. Where compared with another copy, unresolved V genes explain less than half of these, and the others have no known cause. Clone size and V and J calls were adopted from that table, with D and trimming inferred from the DNA. For this sample there are around 97,000 clones; just under 90% appear just once. Clones ranked in the top ten supply approximately 15% of the sample.

The record originates from a study of blood T cell repertoires in COVID-19 (dated by TCRdb to about 2020). Looking at the study overall: Collaborator samples came from the United States, Italy and Spain and covered acute and convalescent phases of COVID-19. The material from the prospective study consisted of cDNA or gDNA derived from T cells, B-cell-depleted T cells, or PBMCs. Subjects who had been exposed to COVID-19, were actively infected with it, or had recovered from it provided the deeply sampled blood TCRbeta repertoires that made up the dataset. The repertoires were made available in a free public database intended to serve as a resource for research on the immune response to SARS-CoV-2. The samples were drawn from two sources: the first 160 participants of the ongoing ImmuneRACE study, and 1,000 to 1,500 subjects contributed by 6 global collaborators. Sample metadata almost always included a de-identified subject ID, COVID-19 status, age in years and sex. Where available, HLA class I and class II types were obtained from metadata supplied by the sample provider rather than from assay-based typing. On the study overall, not on this receptor specifically: The amount of clinical and demographic metadata varied by source and participant and was provided uncurated.

Whole blood was collected in K2EDTA tubes by collaborating institutions according to the institutions' own protocols. For TCRbeta analysis, collaborators shipped samples in one of three forms: frozen whole blood, isolated PBMCs, or DNA extracted from either of those sample types. Recombination connected TRBV9 to TRBJ2-5; the central 14 bases match TRBD2. The source material was peripheral blood. The source is a human donor in a cohort sampled during active COVID-19. The nucleotide sequence is TGTGCCAGCAGCCCGCGGACTAGCGGGGGGACACACCAAGAGACCCAGTACTTC. Its translation reads: CASSPRTSGGTHQETQYF.